The entry that follows covers one T cell receptor (beta chain) sequence. This sample was taken from a study of shared clonotypes between healthy human individuals. CDR1 is SGHRS, CDR2 YFSETQ, per germline. There are 12 residues in the CDR3. The germline V and J ends were trimmed by 4 bases and 1 base, with 5 bases remaining between them. This table comes from immunoSEQ multiplex PCR, and its TCRdb copy is limited to in-frame clones, with some not included. The data hold 2 million to 3 million clones, with more than 90% observed a single time. CD45RA+ naive and CD45RA-negative memory subsets were separated from CD4+ cells.

This TCR derives from a man aged 18 to 29 in good health. Sequencing input: naive CD4+ T cells sorted from blood. The subset here: CD45RA+ positively selected. J is TRBJ2-5 and V is TRBV5-1; no reliable D call. CDR3 sequence: CASSMTQETQYF. The CDR3 nucleotides are TGCGCCAGCAGCATGACCCAAGAGACCCAGTACTTC.